Listed here is a single TCR beta chain. These data originate in a study of cytomegalovirus exposure and HLA in healthy donors. PCR used 60 Vbeta primers and 13 Jbeta primers. Assay used: immunoSEQ multiplex PCR; TCRdb lists only in-frame clones, some missing. The table has some 120,000 clones, 60% to 85% seen once. There are 11 residues in the CDR3. Trimming removed 8 bases at V and 5 bases at J, with 12 bases between. CDR1 is SQVTM and CDR2 is ANQGSEA in the germline V gene. Sequencing was carried out using PBMCs. The TCR comes from a female donor in good health and CMV-seronegative. The chain combines TRBV29-1 with TRBJ1-2, with D possibly matching TRBD1 (6 bases). CDR3 sequence (DNA): TGCAGCTCCCGCACAGGGTATGGCTACACCTTC. It encodes CSSRTGYGYTF.